The 24 T cell receptor beta chains below were found in one sample sequenced in a study of cytomegalovirus exposure and HLA in healthy donors. Both 60 Vbeta primers and 13 Jbeta primers went into the PCR. Only in-frame clones appear in the TCRdb table, and some are missing; sequencing was by immunoSEQ multiplex PCR. In all, the sample yields under 95,000 clones. Sequenced material: PBMCs. The receptor source for this set is a man aged 45-60 years in good health and CMV-seronegative.

The chain combines TRBV2 with TRBJ1-6; 8 bases match TRBD1. Per germline, CDR1 SNHLY and CDR2 FYNNEI. The CDR3 loop spans 14 amino acids. V lost 6 bases, J lost 3 bases, and 1 base stayed unmatched. The CDR3: CASRDRDYNSPLHF. For the CDR3, the DNA is TGTGCCAGCAGGGACAGGGACTATAATTCACCCCTCCACTTT.

V gene TRBV28 combines with J gene TRBJ1-4; D is perhaps TRBD1 (5 bases). V shed 6 bases and J shed 2 bases, with 13 bases lying between them. CDR3 size: 15 residues. CDR1 is MDHEN and CDR2 is SYDVKM in the germline V gene. This CDR3 is CASRGGDLTNEKLFF. The DNA for the CDR3 is TGTGCCAGCAGGGGGGGGGATCTGACTAATGAAAAACTGTTTTTT.

This rearrangement joins TRBV28 to TRBJ1-2; 11 nucleotides line up with TRBD1. CDR3 length: 14 residues. The V gene's germline CDR1 is MDHEN and CDR2 SYDVKM. Trimming removed 6 bases from V and 6 bases from J; junction bases left unmatched: 6. The CDR3 DNA reads TGTGCCAGCAGACCTGGACAGGGGGCGGATGGCTACACCTTC. Its translation is CASRPGQGADGYTF.

The chain joins TRBV25-1 to TRBJ1-1, with D perhaps matching TRBD1 (5 bases). Trimming removed 1 base at V and 4 bases at J, with 10 bases between. Germline CDR1 and CDR2: MGHDK and SYGVNS. The CDR3 consists of 14 residues. The CDR3 here is CASSEWGGGTEAFF. CDR3 DNA sequence: TGTGCCAGCAGTGAATGGGGGGGAGGCACTGAAGCTTTCTTT. The full variable domain, completed using reference TRBV25-1 and TRBJ1-1, is EADIYQTPRYLVIGTGKKITLECSQTMGHDKMYWYQQDPGMELHLIHYSYGVNSTEKGDLSSESTVSRIRTEHFPLTLESARPSHTSQYLCASSEWGGGTEAFFGQGTRLTVV.

The chain couples TRBV9 to TRBJ2-5; the match to TRBD2 covers 10 bases. Germline lookup yields CDR1 SGDLS and CDR2 YYNGEE. J gave up 5 bases and V 0 bases, and 10 bases lay outside the gene matches. The CDR3 sequence is 17 residues long. The CDR3 loop is CASSVAMASGGLETQYF. CDR3 nucleotide sequence: TGTGCCAGCAGCGTAGCTATGGCTAGCGGGGGACTTGAGACCCAGTACTTC. Full variable domain (remainder filled in from reference TRBV9 and TRBJ2-5): DSGVTQTPKHLITATGQRVTLRCSPRSGDLSVYWYQQSLDQGLQFLIQYYNGEERAKGNILERFSAQQFPDLHSELNLSSLELGDSALYFCASSVAMASGGLETQYFGPGTRLLVL.

The rearrangement joins TRBV2 to TRBJ2-7, with 8 bases fitting TRBD2. This CDR3 contains 15 residues. V was clipped by 6 bases and J by 5 bases; unmatched bases: 12. Germline assignment: CDR1 SNHLY and CDR2 FYNNEI. CDR3 loop: CASRQRAGGFNEQYF. CDR3 coding DNA: TGTGCCAGCAGGCAAAGGGCGGGGGGTTTCAACGAGCAGTACTTC. Full variable domain (rest looked up from reference TRBV2 and TRBJ2-7): EPEVTQTPSHQVTQMGQEVILRCVPISNHLYFYWYRQILGQKVEFLVSFYNNEISEKSEIFDDQFSVERPDGSNFTLKIRSTKLEDSAMYFCASRQRAGGFNEQYFGPGTRLTVT.

This chain links TRBV13 with TRBJ1-2, with D hard to call. Germline assignment: CDR1 PRHDT and CDR2 FYEKMQ (reference sequence). Trimming cost V 5 bases and J 5 bases, with 15 bases left between them. The CDR3 is 14 residues long. CDR3 sequence (DNA): TGTGCCAGCAGCCTAATATCCCCCCTTTATGGCTACACCTTC. Translation gives CASSLISPLYGYTF.

The gene calls are TRBV13 and TRBJ1-2; possible D gene TRBD1, 5 bases. CDR3 length: 15 amino acids. The V end was cut by 5 bases, the J end by 0 bases, with 13 bases between. The germline gives CDR1 PRHDT, CDR2 FYEKMQ (reference sequence). Written as DNA, the CDR3 is TGTGCCAGCAGCGTCGGGGGGAGGACTAACTATGGCTACACCTTC. Translating it yields CASSVGGRTNYGYTF.

The chain couples TRBV19 to TRBJ1-3; a weak D match, TRBD1 (6 bases). Germline V CDR1 and CDR2: LNHDA, SQIVND (reference sequence). The CDR3 spans 14 residues. CDR3 sequence reads: CKSLTGSGGNTIYF. CDR3 DNA sequence: TGTAAGTCTCTTACAGGGTCCGGAGGAAACACCATATATTTT.

CDR3 residues: CASVTGNTQYF. Here the CDR3 DNA reads TGTGCCAGCGTAACAGGGAATACGCAGTATTTT. This chain joins TRBV28 and TRBJ2-3; possibly TRBD1 for D (6 bases). Per the germline V gene, CDR1 is MDHEN and CDR2 is SYDVKM. This CDR3 has 11 residues. The germline V and J ends were trimmed by 8 bases and 7 bases, with 10 bases remaining between them.

The chain combines TRBV4-2 with TRBJ2-1; TRBD2 aligns across 12 bases. This CDR3 is built from 17 residues. CDR1 is LGHNA and CDR2 is YNFKEQ in the germline V gene. After removal of 5 bases from V and 2 bases from J, the junction contained 7 bases not matched to a gene. In DNA, the CDR3 is TGTGCCAGCAGCACCCGGACTAGCGGGGATCCCTACAATGAGCAGTTCTTC. This gives the protein CASSTRTSGDPYNEQFF.

The chain combines TRBV29-1 with TRBJ2-7; 10 bases map to TRBD1. CDR3 size: 13 residues. The V gene end was trimmed by 3 bases and the J gene end by 9 bases; junction bases not matched to a gene: 8. CDR1 SQVTM and CDR2 ANQGSEA come from the germline V gene. The CDR3 DNA reads as TGCAGCGTTGACGAGACAGGGGGCGATAGGCAGTACTTC. Amino acid sequence: CSVDETGGDRQYF.

The chain joins TRBV7-8 to TRBJ2-3; TRBD1 is a possible D gene (5 bases). V dropped 5 bases and J dropped 4 bases, with 16 bases sitting between them. In germline, CDR1 is SGHVS, CDR2 FQNEAQ. The CDR3 loop spans 15 amino acids. CDR3 region: CASSRGLGVADTQYF. The CDR3 nucleotides read TGTGCCAGCAGCCGCGGCCTAGGGGTAGCAGATACGCAGTATTTT.

The genes are TRBV5-1 and TRBJ2-5; D is undetermined. V was pared by 7 bases and J by 3 bases, with 13 bases between. CDR3 size: 13 residues. Germline lookup yields CDR1 SGHRS and CDR2 YFSETQ. CDR3 nucleotides: TGCGCCAGCCAGCCTCTAGGCAAAGAGACCCAGTACTTC. Translation: CASQPLGKETQYF.

The chain couples TRBV10-3 to TRBJ1-5, with D perhaps TRBD1 (6 bases). The CDR3 is 13 amino acids. V gave up 11 bases and J gave up 11 bases, with 22 bases separating them. Per germline, CDR1 ENHRY and CDR2 SYGVKD. Here the CDR3 reads CAGRIQGRKAQHF. CDR3 coding DNA: TGTGCCGGACGAATACAGGGTCGAAAGGCCCAGCATTTT.

CDR3 sequence: CASNLGAAGNQPQHF. In nucleotides, the CDR3 is TGTGCCAGCAACTTAGGGGCAGCCGGAAATCAGCCCCAGCATTTT. The chain combines TRBV28 with TRBJ1-5; TRBD1 might be the D (5 bases). The germline V and J ends were trimmed by 7 bases and 4 bases, with 17 bases remaining between them. Germline V CDR1 and CDR2: MDHEN, SYDVKM. The CDR3 extends over 15 amino acids.

This sequence joins TRBV6-5 and TRBJ2-7, with 9 bases identical to TRBD2. This CDR3 is built from 15 residues. Germline values: CDR1 MNHEY, CDR2 SVGAGI. After removal of 4 bases from V and 4 bases from J, the junction contained 8 bases not matched to a gene. DNA for the CDR3: TGTGCCAGCAGTTCTGGCGGGGGGGCCGGGTACGAGCAGTACTTC. This gives the protein CASSSGGGAGYEQYF.

The gene calls are TRBV7-9 and TRBJ1-5, with 9 bases aligning to TRBD1. Germline V lookup: CDR1 SEHNR, CDR2 FQNEAQ (reference sequence). The ends lost 1 base at V and 7 bases at J; junction bases unmatched: 8. The CDR3 extends over 16 amino acids. This chain's CDR3 is CASSLGTGGLRQPQHF. The CDR3 region has the DNA TGTGCCAGCAGCTTAGGAACAGGGGGCTTGCGGCAGCCCCAGCATTTT.

This chain connects TRBV4-2 to TRBJ2-3, with D uncertain. V was cut by 0 bases and J by 2 bases, with 12 bases left in between. The CDR3 loop spans 16 amino acids. The germline V gene encodes CDR1 LGHNA and CDR2 YNFKEQ. CDR3 sequence: CASSQDEALITDTQYF. The CDR3 DNA reads TGTGCCAGCAGCCAAGATGAAGCCCTGATCACAGATACGCAGTATTTT.

V gene TRBV10-2 combines with J gene TRBJ1-5; no definite D call. In germline, CDR1 is WSHSY, CDR2 SAAADI. Trimming pared 7 bases from V and 2 bases from J, leaving 12 bases between. There are 14 residues in the CDR3. CDR3 loop: CASKAGSGNQPQHF. The CDR3 bases are TGCGCCAGCAAAGCGGGCTCTGGCAATCAGCCCCAGCATTTT.

This chain joins TRBV4-1 and TRBJ2-7, with a tentative D call TRBD2 (5 bases). The V gene lost 2 bases and the J gene lost 2 bases, with 16 bases spanning the gap. There are 16 residues in the CDR3. The germline V gene encodes CDR1 MGHRA and CDR2 YSYEKL. CDR3 sequence: CASSQTSGWETYEQYF. In DNA form, the CDR3 reads TGCGCCAGCAGCCAAACCTCGGGGTGGGAAACCTACGAGCAGTACTTC.

V and J are TRBV28 and TRBJ1-5; 11 bases agree with TRBD1. Trimming took 5 bases from V and 2 from J; bases not matched to a gene: 2. Germline V CDR1 and CDR2: MDHEN, SYDVKM. The CDR3 contains 15 residues. CDR3 in amino acids: CASSGQGAGNQPQHF. The CDR3 DNA is TGTGCCAGCAGTGGACAGGGGGCGGGCAATCAGCCCCAGCATTTT.

V gene TRBV7-3 combines with J gene TRBJ2-1; the D gene is possibly TRBD1 (6 bases). The germline CDR1 and CDR2 sequences are SGHTA and FQGTGA. The CDR3 extends over 17 amino acids. The germline V and J ends were trimmed by 4 bases and 11 bases, with 27 bases remaining between them. CDR3 sequence: CASSYLGESGQGEQQFF. The CDR3 DNA is TGTGCCAGCAGCTACCTAGGGGAGTCGGGACAAGGGGAGCAGCAGTTCTTC. The full variable domain, in which reference TRBV7-3 and TRBJ2-1 provide the parts outside the CDR3, is GAGVSQTPSNKVTEKGKYVELRCDPISGHTALYWYRQSLGQGPEFLIYFQGTGAADDSGLPNDRFFAVRPEGSVSTLKIQRTERGDSAVYLCASSYLGESGQGEQQFFGPGTRLTVL.

The chain combines TRBV19 with TRBJ2-1; tentatively, D is TRBD1 (5 bases). This CDR3 comprises 13 residues. From germline, CDR1 is LNHDA and CDR2 SQIVND (reference sequence). The V gene lost 5 bases and the J gene lost 6 bases, with 11 bases spanning the gap. The CDR3, as DNA: TGTGCCAGTAGTCGGGCAGGGCCCAATGAGCAGTTCTTC. Translated: CASSRAGPNEQFF.